This T cell receptor (beta chain) originates from a study of shared clonotypes between healthy human individuals. Germline CDR1 and CDR2: LGHNA and YSLEER. The CDR3 totals 14 residues. J gave up 0 bases and V 9 bases, and 5 bases lay outside the gene matches. Sequenced by immunoSEQ multiplex PCR; TCRdb stores in-frame clones only, minus some. The table records hundreds of thousands of clones, less than 96% of them present only once. The sample comprised naive CD4+ T cells sorted from blood. Subset here: CD45RA+ positively selected. J is TRBJ1-1 and V is TRBV4-3; 9 bases map to TRBD1. This TCR was recovered from a woman aged 25 to 39 in good health. CDR3 protein: CASRTGAMNTEAFF. The CDR3 nucleotides read TGCGCCAGTAGGACAGGGGCTATGAACACTGAAGCTTTCTTT.